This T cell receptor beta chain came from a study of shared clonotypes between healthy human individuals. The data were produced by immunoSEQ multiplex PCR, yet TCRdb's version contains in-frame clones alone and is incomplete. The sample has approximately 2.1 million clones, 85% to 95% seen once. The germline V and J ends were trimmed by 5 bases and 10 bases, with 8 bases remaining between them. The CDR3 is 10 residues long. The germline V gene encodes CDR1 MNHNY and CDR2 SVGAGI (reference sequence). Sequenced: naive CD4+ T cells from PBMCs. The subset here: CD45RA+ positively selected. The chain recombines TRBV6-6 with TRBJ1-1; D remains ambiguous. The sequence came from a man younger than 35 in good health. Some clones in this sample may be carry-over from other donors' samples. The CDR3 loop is CASSTSRAFF. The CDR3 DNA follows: TGTGCCAGCAGTACCTCACGAGCTTTCTTT.